These T cell receptor beta chains were read from a single sample in a study of cytomegalovirus exposure and HLA in healthy donors. Data came from immunoSEQ multiplex PCR; TCRdb stores just in-frame clones and leaves some out. The sample holds about 200,000 clones, 85% to 90% seen once. The specimen sequenced was PBMCs. The receptors were gathered from a woman aged 18-29 years in good health and CMV-seronegative. Both conserved end residues are part of each CDR3. D genes are given only for firm matches. Size is stated for part of the rows, as once, few or many counts, or as a class when the clone is expanded.

j_call: TRBJ2-5
clone_size: .
d_call: .
v_call: TRBV4-1
cdr3_nt: TGCGCCAGCAGCCAAGAAGGCTGGGATAGCGGAGAGACCCAGTACTTC
cdr3_aa: CASSQEGWDSGETQYF

j_call: TRBJ2-5
clone_size: once
d_call: TRBD1
v_call: TRBV11-1
cdr3_nt: TGTGCCAGCAGCTCCCGGGCAGGGGGTTTCCAAGAGACCCAGTACTTC
cdr3_aa: CASSSRAGGFQETQYF

j_call: TRBJ2-7
clone_size: .
d_call: .
v_call: TRBV5-6
cdr3_nt: TGTGCCAGCAGTCCTGCCCTACAGTCAGAGCAGTACTTC
cdr3_aa: CASSPALQSEQYF

j_call: TRBJ2-1
clone_size: .
d_call: TRBD2
v_call: TRBV4-1
cdr3_nt: TGCGCCAGCAGCCGCGGACTAGCGGGGACGAGCTCCTACAATGAGCAGTTCTTC
cdr3_aa: CASSRGLAGTSSYNEQFF

j_call: TRBJ2-7
clone_size: .
d_call: .
v_call: TRBV30
cdr3_nt: TGTGCCTGGAGACTCCGGGGGGCTCCCTACGAGCAGTACTTC
cdr3_aa: CAWRLRGAPYEQYF

j_call: TRBJ1-3
clone_size: .
d_call: TRBD1
v_call: TRBV4-1
cdr3_nt: TGCGCCAGCAGCCCGACAGGGATTCTTGGAAACACCATATATTTT
cdr3_aa: CASSPTGILGNTIYF

j_call: TRBJ1-2
clone_size: once
d_call: .
v_call: TRBV6-5
cdr3_nt: TGTGCCAGCAGTTACGGTACGGGAACCGGAGGCTACACCTTC
cdr3_aa: CASSYGTGTGGYTF

j_call: TRBJ2-1
clone_size: .
d_call: .
v_call: TRBV20-1
cdr3_nt: TGCAGTGCGGAGAGGGTCGATGAGCAGTTCTTC
cdr3_aa: CSAERVDEQFF

j_call: TRBJ1-4
clone_size: once
d_call: TRBD1
v_call: TRBV5-6
cdr3_nt: TGTGCCAGCAGCTTGGATCAGGGGGCGCTATCTAATGAAAAACTGTTTTTT
cdr3_aa: CASSLDQGALSNEKLFF

j_call: TRBJ2-7
clone_size: .
d_call: .
v_call: TRBV30
cdr3_nt: TGTGCCTGGAGGGGGCTTAACTCCTACGAGCAGTACTTC
cdr3_aa: CAWRGLNSYEQYF

j_call: TRBJ1-5
clone_size: .
d_call: .
v_call: TRBV4-1
cdr3_nt: TGCGCCAGCAGCCAGGAAAATACAGGAGCTATTAGCAATCAGCCCCAGCATTTT
cdr3_aa: CASSQENTGAISNQPQHF

j_call: TRBJ1-2
clone_size: .
d_call: .
v_call: TRBV5-6
cdr3_nt: TGTGCCAGCAGGTTTACAGGCCTGAACTATGGCTACACCTTC
cdr3_aa: CASRFTGLNYGYTF

j_call: TRBJ2-1
clone_size: once
d_call: TRBD1
v_call: TRBV27
cdr3_nt: TGTGCCAGCGGGCGGGACAGGGTAACCAATGAGCAGTTCTTC
cdr3_aa: CASGRDRVTNEQFF

j_call: TRBJ1-1
clone_size: .
d_call: .
v_call: TRBV27
cdr3_nt: TGTGCCAGCGGTTCAACAGGCTGGGCTACTGAAGCTTTCTTT
cdr3_aa: CASGSTGWATEAFF

j_call: TRBJ2-3
clone_size: .
d_call: .
v_call: TRBV5-1
cdr3_nt: TGCGCCAGCAGCCGAGGAGGGCCCCAGGGAGATACGCAGTATTTT
cdr3_aa: CASSRGGPQGDTQYF

j_call: TRBJ1-1
clone_size: .
d_call: .
v_call: TRBV5-1
cdr3_nt: TGCGCCAGCAGCTACAGTTTGAACACTGAAGCTTTCTTT
cdr3_aa: CASSYSLNTEAFF

j_call: TRBJ1-2
clone_size: .
d_call: .
v_call: TRBV28
cdr3_nt: TGTGCCAGCAGTCCTGTTGACAGACCCTATGGCTACACCTTC
cdr3_aa: CASSPVDRPYGYTF

j_call: TRBJ1-2
clone_size: .
d_call: TRBD1
v_call: TRBV19
cdr3_nt: TGTGCCAGTCAACGACAAGGACAGGGAGGGATGAATGGCTACACCTTC
cdr3_aa: CASQRQGQGGMNGYTF

j_call: TRBJ2-2
clone_size: once
d_call: .
v_call: TRBV28
cdr3_nt: TGTGCCAGCAGTTCAATGATAACACAGGGAACCGGGGAGCTGTTTTTT
cdr3_aa: CASSSMITQGTGELFF

j_call: TRBJ1-2
clone_size: .
d_call: TRBD1
v_call: TRBV4-1
cdr3_nt: TGCGCCAGCAGCCAAGAGGCCTTCCGGGACAGATTAAACTATGGCTACACCTTC
cdr3_aa: CASSQEAFRDRLNYGYTF

j_call: TRBJ2-5
clone_size: .
d_call: TRBD2
v_call: TRBV6-5
cdr3_nt: TGTGCCAGCAGTGTAGCGGGAGGGGAAGAGACCCAGTACTTC
cdr3_aa: CASSVAGGEETQYF

j_call: TRBJ2-1
clone_size: .
d_call: TRBD2
v_call: TRBV6-5
cdr3_nt: TGTGCCAGCAGTTACCAACCGGGACTAGCGGGCAATGAGCAGTTCTTC
cdr3_aa: CASSYQPGLAGNEQFF

j_call: TRBJ1-1
clone_size: .
d_call: .
v_call: TRBV28
cdr3_nt: TGTGCCACGAACTCCCGACTCCGCGATGATTTCTTT
cdr3_aa: CATNSRLRDDFF

j_call: TRBJ2-2
clone_size: .
d_call: TRBD2
v_call: TRBV19
cdr3_nt: TGTGCCAGTATCCCAGCGGGAGTGGACACCGGGGAGCTGTTTTTT
cdr3_aa: CASIPAGVDTGELFF

j_call: TRBJ2-3
clone_size: .
d_call: .
v_call: TRBV28
cdr3_nt: TGTGCCAGCAGTTTATCAGGGTCCACAGATACGCAGTATTTT
cdr3_aa: CASSLSGSTDTQYF

j_call: TRBJ1-2
clone_size: .
d_call: .
v_call: TRBV7-9
cdr3_nt: TGTGCCAGCAGCTTTAGAGATAACTATGGCTACACCTTC
cdr3_aa: CASSFRDNYGYTF

j_call: TRBJ2-7
clone_size: .
d_call: .
v_call: TRBV6-5
cdr3_nt: TGTGCCAGCAGTTACGGGACTTCCTACGAGCAGTACTTC
cdr3_aa: CASSYGTSYEQYF

j_call: TRBJ2-3
clone_size: once
d_call: TRBD2
v_call: TRBV5-4
cdr3_nt: TGTGCCAGCAGCTTCGGGACTAGCGGTAACACAGATACGCAGTATTTT
cdr3_aa: CASSFGTSGNTDTQYF

j_call: TRBJ1-1
clone_size: few
d_call: TRBD1
v_call: TRBV2
cdr3_nt: TGTGCCAGCAGAGACAGGGGTGGGTCCACTGAAGCTTTCTTT
cdr3_aa: CASRDRGGSTEAFF

j_call: TRBJ1-2
clone_size: .
d_call: TRBD1
v_call: TRBV7-9
cdr3_nt: TGTGCCAGCAGCCGAGGACAGGTCTATGGCTACACCTTC
cdr3_aa: CASSRGQVYGYTF

j_call: TRBJ1-3
clone_size: .
d_call: TRBD1
v_call: TRBV9
cdr3_nt: TGTGCCAGCAGCCCAATGGACAGGGCTGGAAACACCATATATTTT
cdr3_aa: CASSPMDRAGNTIYF

j_call: TRBJ2-7
clone_size: .
d_call: TRBD2
v_call: TRBV27
cdr3_nt: TGTGCCAGCAGTTTAGCTAGCGGGAGTCACGGCGAGCAGTACTTC
cdr3_aa: CASSLASGSHGEQYF

j_call: TRBJ1-1
clone_size: .
d_call: .
v_call: TRBV13
cdr3_nt: TGTGCCAGCAGCGGGAGGATTGGCACTGAAGCTTTCTTT
cdr3_aa: CASSGRIGTEAFF

j_call: TRBJ2-7
clone_size: once
d_call: .
v_call: TRBV4-3
cdr3_nt: TGCGCCAGCAGCCAAGGACTTTCGAGCTCCTACGAGCAGTACTTC
cdr3_aa: CASSQGLSSSYEQYF

j_call: TRBJ2-7
clone_size: few
d_call: .
v_call: TRBV4-1
cdr3_nt: TGCGCCAGCAGCCAACCCACTAATGCCCACGAGCAGTACTTC
cdr3_aa: CASSQPTNAHEQYF

j_call: TRBJ2-2
clone_size: .
d_call: TRBD2
v_call: TRBV9
cdr3_nt: TGTGCCAGCAGCCCGGGGGGACTAGCGGCCGGGGAGCTGTTTTTT
cdr3_aa: CASSPGGLAAGELFF

j_call: TRBJ1-1
clone_size: .
d_call: .
v_call: TRBV29-1
cdr3_nt: TGCAGCGTTGTGGCATCATTGAACACTGAAGCTTTCTTT
cdr3_aa: CSVVASLNTEAFF

j_call: TRBJ2-7
clone_size: .
d_call: .
v_call: TRBV28
cdr3_nt: TGTGCCAGCAGTTTCTCAGCGGGCTACGAGCAGTACTTC
cdr3_aa: CASSFSAGYEQYF

j_call: TRBJ1-1
clone_size: .
d_call: TRBD1
v_call: TRBV7-7
cdr3_nt: TGTGCTAGCAGCTTTACACACGCCGGGACAGAATTCATGAACACTGAAGCTTTCTTT
cdr3_aa: CASSFTHAGTEFMNTEAFF

j_call: TRBJ2-7
clone_size: .
d_call: TRBD2
v_call: TRBV27
cdr3_nt: TGTGCCAGCAGCTTTAGCGGGGCCAGCTCCTACGAGCAGTACTTC
cdr3_aa: CASSFSGASSYEQYF

j_call: TRBJ2-7
clone_size: .
d_call: .
v_call: TRBV28
cdr3_nt: TGTGCCAGCAGTATTCTAACCTACGAGCAGTACTTC
cdr3_aa: CASSILTYEQYF

j_call: TRBJ2-7
clone_size: .
d_call: TRBD2
v_call: TRBV11-2
cdr3_nt: TGTGCCAGCAGCTTCGGACTAGCGAGCTTCTACGAGCAGTACTTC
cdr3_aa: CASSFGLASFYEQYF

j_call: TRBJ1-3
clone_size: .
d_call: .
v_call: TRBV5-4
cdr3_nt: TGTGCCAGCAGCTACAGGGACTCTGGAAACACCATATATTTT
cdr3_aa: CASSYRDSGNTIYF

j_call: TRBJ2-7
clone_size: .
d_call: TRBD2
v_call: TRBV6-5
cdr3_nt: TGTGCCAGCAGTCTTCGATCAGCGGGGTACTACGAGCAGTACTTC
cdr3_aa: CASSLRSAGYYEQYF